This TCR beta chain stems from a study of OX40 agonist ivuxolimab in advanced cancers. On this clone: Its antigen is as yet unknown.

Study-wide results and limits: More expanded clones were seen, on average, in CD8+ T cells than in CD4+. By week 6 at 0.1 to 3.0 mg/kg, blood CD4+ and CD8+ T cells had expanded clonally.

Libraries were prepared by immunoSEQ multiplex PCR; TCRdb keeps only in-frame clonotypes and omits some of them. The profile shows tens of thousands of clones, 91% of them singletons. Germline V lookup: CDR1 MDHEN, CDR2 SYDVKM. V dropped 5 bases and J dropped 1 base, with 8 bases sitting between them. The CDR3 contains 13 residues. The source was CD4+ or CD8+ T cells sorted from blood, collected in a trial of the OX40 agonist ivuxolimab. The V call is TRBV28, the J call TRBJ1-1, with no clear D. The sequence was obtained from an adult with an advanced solid tumor such as melanoma, head and neck, liver or kidney cancer. CDR3 residues: CASSHRQNTEAFF. DNA for the CDR3: TGTGCCAGCAGTCACCGACAGAACACTGAAGCTTTCTTT.